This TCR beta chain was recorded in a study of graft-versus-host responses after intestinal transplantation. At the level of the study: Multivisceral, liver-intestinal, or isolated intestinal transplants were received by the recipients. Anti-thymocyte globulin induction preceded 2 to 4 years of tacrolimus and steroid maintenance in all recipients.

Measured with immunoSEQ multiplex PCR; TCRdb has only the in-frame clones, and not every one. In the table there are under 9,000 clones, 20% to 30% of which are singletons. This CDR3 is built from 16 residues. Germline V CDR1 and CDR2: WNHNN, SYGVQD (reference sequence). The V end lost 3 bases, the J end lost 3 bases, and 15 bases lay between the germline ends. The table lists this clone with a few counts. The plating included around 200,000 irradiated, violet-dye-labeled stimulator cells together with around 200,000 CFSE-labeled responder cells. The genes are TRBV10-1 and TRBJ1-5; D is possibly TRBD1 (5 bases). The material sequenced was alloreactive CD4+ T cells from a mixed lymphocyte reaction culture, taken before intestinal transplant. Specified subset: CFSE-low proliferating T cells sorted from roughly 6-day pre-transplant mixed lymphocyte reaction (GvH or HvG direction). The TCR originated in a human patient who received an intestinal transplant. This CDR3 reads CASSDKGQGPNQPQHF. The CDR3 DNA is TGCGCCAGCAGTGATAAGGGGCAGGGCCCCAATCAGCCCCAGCATTTT.